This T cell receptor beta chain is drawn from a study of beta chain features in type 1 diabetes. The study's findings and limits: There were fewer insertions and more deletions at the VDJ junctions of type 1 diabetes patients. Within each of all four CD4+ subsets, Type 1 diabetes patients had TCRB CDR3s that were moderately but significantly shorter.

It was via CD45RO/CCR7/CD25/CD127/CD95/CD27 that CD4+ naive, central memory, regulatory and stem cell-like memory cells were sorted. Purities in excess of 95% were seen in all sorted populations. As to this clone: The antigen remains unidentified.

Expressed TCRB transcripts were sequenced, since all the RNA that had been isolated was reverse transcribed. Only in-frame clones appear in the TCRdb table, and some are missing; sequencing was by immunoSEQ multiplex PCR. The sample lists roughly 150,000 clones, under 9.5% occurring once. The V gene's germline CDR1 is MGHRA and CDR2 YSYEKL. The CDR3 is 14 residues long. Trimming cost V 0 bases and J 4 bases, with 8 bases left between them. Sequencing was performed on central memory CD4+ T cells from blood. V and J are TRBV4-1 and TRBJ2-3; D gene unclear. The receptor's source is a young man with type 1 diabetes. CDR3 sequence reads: CASSQDLGPDTQYF. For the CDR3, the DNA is TGCGCCAGCAGCCAAGACCTAGGTCCAGATACGCAGTATTTT.